This T cell receptor beta chain emerged from a study of T-cell reconstitution after alpha-beta-depleted transplantation in children (dated by TCRdb to the mid-2010s). Regarding the complete study: Using TCR repertoire profiling, the study quantitatively followed how T-cell immune reconstitution unfolded in children after TCRalphabeta/CD19-depleted allogeneic hematopoietic cell transplantation. Broad study findings and their caveats: The high TCRbeta diversity at day 60 in some patients was ascribed to recipient T cells and intrathymic progenitors that had survived conditioning. Apparently early alphabetaT-cell count recovery about two months after transplant reportedly relied on only several hundred rapidly expanded clones derived from non-depleted graft cells. Over the following months the frequencies of hyperexpanded clones went down, and after one year T-cell counts and TCRbeta diversity were mostly credited to newly produced T cells.

The method behind the library was PCR. Sequencing was performed on an Illumina HiSeq 2500. To normalize quantification of the TCRbeta repertoire, the TCR libraries were built with molecular barcoding that relied on unique molecular identifiers. TCRdb redid the processing of the public reads, applying fastp at Q25 and MiXCR, and retained in-frame beta chains. A single entry per CDR3 protein holds the most common genes and DNA from its merged rows. The table for this sample lists nearly 9,500 distinct CDR3 sequences; about 15% of them were counted only once. Less than 70% of the sample goes to the ten largest clones. Counted from cysteine to phenylalanine, this CDR3 has 13 amino acids. The CDR3 DNA has 39 bases and is translated from base 1. Between the V and J ends, shortened by 1 base and 1 base respectively, the junction contains 4 bases. The germline V gene gives CDR1 as SGHAT and CDR2 as FQNNGV.

The sample's time point label is to be understood as: day 60 (about 2 months) after transplantation. The treatment or condition label corresponds to: allogeneic hematopoietic cell transplantation with graft depleted of TCRalphabeta T cells and CD19 B cells. Transplant recipients were children who received TCRalphabeta/CD19-depleted allogeneic hematopoietic cell grafts. Of note for this clonotype: This clone's antigen is unknown. There are no base qualities to consult, and no much larger clone falls within one base.

This material consisted of PBMCs, mostly from graft donor cells, taken 60 days after TCRalphabeta/CD19-depleted stem cell transplant. Recombination joined TRBV11-2 with TRBJ1-1; a confident D gene designation cannot be given. This TCR came from a male patient under 18 who had a stem cell transplant for acute lymphoblastic leukemia, so the T cells may come from the graft donor. Here is the DNA: TGTGCCAGCAGCTTAGTAGAGAACACTGAAGCTTTCTTT. Its protein is CASSLVENTEAFF.